This is a list of T cell receptor beta chains from one sample in a study of blood T cell repertoires in COVID-19. Libraries were prepared by immunoSEQ multiplex PCR; TCRdb keeps only in-frame clonotypes and omits some of them. The data contain 150,000 or so clones, 85% of them seen just once; the ten biggest clones take up 3% to 3.5%. Material: peripheral blood. These receptors originate from a human donor with acute or convalescent COVID-19. The donor label of this sample is uncertain. Each CDR3 is given with its conserved first and last residue. D genes are given only for firm matches. Clone size is shown for a subset of rows, as once, few, many or a class of expanded clone.

cdr3_aa,cdr3_nt,j_call,v_call,clone_size,d_call
CASRPRGTGKNIQYF,TGTGCCAGCCGACCTAGAGGGACAGGGAAAAACATTCAGTACTTC,TRBJ2-4,TRBV7-2,NA,TRBD1
CASSPVGGQMNTEAFF,TGTGCCAGCTCACCAGTAGGGGGACAGATGAACACTGAAGCTTTCTTT,TRBJ1-1,TRBV18,NA,TRBD1
CASSPRQVAGNTIYF,TGTGCCAGCAGCCCACGACAGGTCGCTGGAAACACCATATATTTT,TRBJ1-3,TRBV5-5,few,NA
CASSPQPSGALSSYNEQFF,TGCGCCAGCAGCCCCCAGCCTAGCGGGGCCCTTAGCTCCTACAATGAGCAGTTCTTC,TRBJ2-1,TRBV4-3,NA,TRBD2
CASSLVGAVNTEAFF,TGTGCCAGCAGCTTAGTGGGGGCGGTGAACACTGAAGCTTTCTTT,TRBJ1-1,TRBV7-2,NA,NA
CASSPQGNQPQHF,TGTGCCAGCAGCCCTCAGGGAAATCAGCCCCAGCATTTT,TRBJ1-5,TRBV7-2,NA,NA
CASSGESLRTGALEQYF,TGCGCCAGCAGCGGGGAATCTCTAAGGACAGGGGCACTTGAGCAGTACTTC,TRBJ2-7,TRBV4-1,NA,TRBD1
CASSPLGQGPMNTEAFF,TGTGCCAGCAGCCCCTTGGGACAGGGACCGATGAACACTGAAGCTTTCTTT,TRBJ1-1,TRBV5-6,NA,TRBD1
CASGVMTGLKGANVLTF,TGTGCCAGCGGAGTCATGACAGGGTTGAAAGGGGCCAACGTCCTGACTTTC,TRBJ2-6,TRBV2,NA,TRBD1
CASSPGTVGKLFF,TGTGCCAGTAGTCCCGGGACAGTTGGAAAACTGTTTTTT,TRBJ1-4,TRBV19,NA,TRBD1
CASSPRGEGNQPQHF,TGTGCCAGCTCACCCCGAGGGGAGGGCAATCAGCCCCAGCATTTT,TRBJ1-5,TRBV18,once,NA
CATSRGGWETQYF,TGTGCCACCAGCAGAGGAGGATGGGAGACCCAGTACTTC,TRBJ2-5,TRBV15,NA,NA
CASSWDRDEQYF,TGTGCCAGCAGCTGGGACAGGGACGAGCAGTACTTC,TRBJ2-7,TRBV7-9,few,TRBD1
CATSLQGNNQPQHF,TGTGCCACCAGCTTACAGGGAAACAATCAGCCCCAGCATTTT,TRBJ1-5,TRBV15,NA,NA
CASRGGRIDNSPLHF,TGTGCCAGCAGGGGGGGACGTATTGATAATTCACCCCTCCACTTT,TRBJ1-6,TRBV6-5,NA,NA
CASSSSGQGNSPLHF,TGTGCCAGCAGCTCCTCAGGACAGGGGAATTCACCCCTCCACTTT,TRBJ1-6,TRBV7-8,NA,TRBD1
CASSESHGEWQPQHF,TGTGCCAGCAGTGAAAGTCACGGTGAATGGCAGCCCCAGCATTTT,TRBJ1-5,TRBV6-1,NA,NA
CASSPGLSGGYEQYF,TGTGCCAGCAGCCCAGGACTAAGCGGGGGCTACGAGCAGTACTTC,TRBJ2-7,TRBV7-2,NA,TRBD2
CASSERRAANTGELFF,TGTGCCAGCAGTGAACGGCGAGCGGCGAACACCGGGGAGCTGTTTTTT,TRBJ2-2,TRBV2,once,NA
CASSLAPPGTGVYGNQPQHF,TGTGCCAGCAGCTTAGCCCCACCCGGGACAGGGGTTTATGGCAATCAGCCCCAGCATTTT,TRBJ1-5,TRBV7-2,NA,TRBD1
CASHSRQGLSLETQYF,TGTGCCAGCCATTCCCGACAGGGTCTTTCGTTGGAGACCCAGTACTTC,TRBJ2-5,TRBV28,NA,TRBD1
CASSIPRWDRSYEQYF,TGTGCCAGCAGTATACCTCGATGGGACAGGAGCTACGAGCAGTACTTC,TRBJ2-7,TRBV5-5,NA,TRBD1
CASSVAPVEQEGGTEAFF,TGTGCCAGCAGCGTAGCCCCTGTGGAACAGGAGGGAGGCACTGAAGCTTTCTTT,TRBJ1-1,TRBV9,NA,NA
CASSPRQGAKETQYF,TGTGCCAGCAGCCCCAGACAAGGGGCGAAGGAGACCCAGTACTTC,TRBJ2-5,TRBV11-3,NA,NA
CAIRDSSNTEAFF,TGTGCCATCAGGGACAGTTCGAACACTGAAGCTTTCTTT,TRBJ1-1,TRBV10-3,NA,NA
CASSTGQGVSGNTIYF,TGTGCCAGCAGCACCGGACAGGGGGTTTCAGGAAACACCATATATTTT,TRBJ1-3,TRBV7-2,NA,TRBD1
CASTLGQGARMTGELFF,TGTGCCAGCACCTTAGGACAGGGGGCACGGATGACCGGGGAGCTGTTTTTT,TRBJ2-2,TRBV7-3,NA,TRBD1
CASSQERAGNGNTIYF,TGTGCCAGCAGCCAAGAACGGGCCGGGAATGGAAACACCATATATTTT,TRBJ1-3,TRBV14,NA,NA
CASSGYSNQPQHF,TGTGCCAGCTCGGGGTATAGCAATCAGCCCCAGCATTTT,TRBJ1-5,TRBV2,NA,NA
CAWTLSRRNTEAFF,TGTGCCTGGACTTTAAGCAGGCGGAACACTGAAGCTTTCTTT,TRBJ1-1,TRBV30,few,NA
CASSLRASGGVYNEQFF,TGCGCCAGCAGCTTGCGGGCTAGCGGGGGGGTCTACAATGAGCAGTTCTTC,TRBJ2-1,TRBV5-1,NA,TRBD2
CASSQRSGGLNEQFF,TGCGCCAGCAGCCAAAGGAGCGGGGGGTTAAATGAGCAGTTCTTC,TRBJ2-1,TRBV4-3,NA,TRBD2
CASIRSLTGENTEAFF,TGTGCCAGCATCCGGAGCCTGACAGGGGAGAACACTGAAGCTTTCTTT,TRBJ1-1,TRBV2,NA,TRBD1
CASSAEGQLNIQYF,TGTGCCAGCAGCGCCGAGGGACAGCTAAACATTCAGTACTTC,TRBJ2-4,TRBV5-8,NA,TRBD1
CASSLDRTTEAFF,TGTGCCAGCAGCTTGGATCGGACAACAGAAGCTTTCTTT,TRBJ1-1,TRBV5-5,NA,NA
CASSQTGEYQETQYF,TGTGCCAGCAGTCAGACAGGGGAGTACCAAGAGACCCAGTACTTC,TRBJ2-5,TRBV6-5,NA,TRBD1
CASSEKTKLGYGYTF,TGTGCCAGCAGTGAAAAAACAAAACTCGGGTATGGCTACACCTTC,TRBJ1-2,TRBV6-1,NA,NA